This paragraph covers one T cell receptor beta chain sequence. Its specificity is unknown. Universal primer sites and UMIs were introduced during 5'RACE template-switching synthesis of TCR cDNA. From the 5' RACE reads, TCRdb called clonotypes with MiXCR, one entry per CDR3 protein. Of roughly 520,000 distinct CDR3 sequences listed, less than 25% are singletons. The CDR3 is 14 residues long. Per the germline V gene, CDR1 is DFQATT and CDR2 is SNEGSKA (reference sequence). V dropped 0 bases and J dropped 6 bases, with 12 bases sitting between them. This sample is drawn from a study of T cells after yellow fever vaccination. Study in general: Low-cell-number fractions underwent preparation using SMART-Seq v4 Ultra Low Input. Regarding the study as a whole: After the booster, roughly 96% of CD4 and approximately 90% of CD8 primary-response clones were re-detected. Highly abundant clonotypes carried over from the bulk population could end up in FACS-sorted repertoires as contaminants.

The sample consisted of PBMCs, taken roughly 23 days after the first yellow fever vaccination. This clonotype originated in a man aged 18-30 years who received the YFV17D yellow fever vaccine. The rearrangement uses TRBV20-1 and TRBJ2-4; maybe TRBD1 (6 bases). CDR3 DNA: TGCAGTGCTAGAGATAGTGGGGGCTTAAACATTCAGTACTTC. It yields the protein CSARDSGGLNIQYF.